These 7 T cell receptor beta chains share one sample of origin, sequenced in a study of T cell changes during pregnancy in multiple sclerosis. Here immunoSEQ multiplex PCR was the method, and the copy in TCRdb shows in-frame clones only, minus some. Altogether tens of thousands of clones are present, 88% being singletons, with the ten largest covering approximately 6.3%. Material: CD8+ T cells from peripheral blood mononuclear cells, obtained after pregnancy. Every receptor here comes from a female donor in good health, enrolled as a control in a pregnancy study.

V is TRBV9 and J is TRBJ1-2; D call uncertain. CDR1 is SGDLS and CDR2 is YYNGEE in the germline V gene. V shed 1 base and J shed 4 bases, with 23 bases lying between them. The CDR3 spans 18 residues. The CDR3 region is CASSVTPFRRYGGYGYTF. The DNA of the CDR3 is TGTGCCAGCAGCGTAACCCCCTTCCGCCGGTACGGTGGCTATGGCTACACCTTC.

This clone was counted once. The rearrangement uses TRBV6-5 and TRBJ2-3; D is perhaps TRBD1 (6 bases). The CDR3 length is 15 residues. The germline V and J ends were trimmed by 5 bases and 2 bases, with 14 bases remaining between them. The V gene's germline CDR1 is MNHEY and CDR2 SVGAGI. The CDR3 bases are TGTGCCAGCAGTCCCTACAGGGTCACCACAGATACGCAGTATTTT. As protein: CASSPYRVTTDTQYF.

The chain joins TRBV28 to TRBJ2-1, with a weak D call TRBD1 (6 bases). Germline lookup yields CDR1 MDHEN and CDR2 SYDVKM. The V end was cut by 4 bases, the J end by 6 bases, with 25 bases between. CDR3 length: 18 amino acids. CDR3 nucleotide sequence: TGTGCCAGCAGTTCCCCCGCCAGGGGCGTAGTTTGGTCCAATGAGCAGTTCTTC. Its protein is CASSSPARGVVWSNEQFF.

For this clone: Its ends do not fully match the called genes, so a read error is possible. This rearrangement joins TRBV7-7 to TRBJ2-3; D perhaps matches TRBD2 (6 bases). CDR1 is SSHAT and CDR2 is FNYEAQ in the germline V gene (reference sequence). The CDR3 has 13 residues. The CDR3 DNA reads as TGTGCTAGCAGCTTGGGGGAGGACGATACGCAGTATTTT. This codes for CASSLGEDDTQYF.

Details on this clone: Other DNA variants within this sample encode the same CDR3. The J gene is TRBJ2-2, the V gene TRBV11-3; D unresolved. The CDR3 has 13 residues. Germline values: CDR1 SGHNT, CDR2 YENEEA. The V gene lost 0 bases and the J gene lost 6 bases, with 5 bases spanning the gap. The CDR3: CASSLDPSGELFF. The DNA for the CDR3 is TGTGCCAGCAGCTTAGATCCCTCCGGGGAGCTGTTTTTT. Filled out from reference TRBV11-3 and TRBJ2-2, the complete variable domain reads EAGVVQSPRYKIIEKKQPVAFWCNPISGHNTLYWYLQNLGQGPELLIRYENEEAVDDSQLPKDRFSAERLKGVDSTLKIQPAELGDSAVYLCASSLDPSGELFFGEGSRLTVL.

This clone was observed a few times. The same CDR3 arises from other DNA sequences in this sample as well. V is TRBV18 and J is TRBJ2-3, with unresolved D. Germline CDR1 is KGHSH and CDR2 is LQKENI. The CDR3 consists of 14 residues. The V end lost 2 bases, the J end lost 4 bases, and 10 bases lay between the germline ends. The DNA for the CDR3 is TGTGCCAGCTCACCAACCTCAAGCGCAGATACGCAGTATTTT. Translated, it gives CASSPTSSADTQYF.

This chain joins TRBV7-9 and TRBJ2-7; D is perhaps TRBD2 (5 bases). The germline V and J ends were trimmed by 2 bases and 2 bases, with 10 bases remaining between them. Germline V gene lookup returns CDR1 SEHNR and CDR2 FQNEAQ (reference sequence). The CDR3 runs 14 residues. DNA of the CDR3: TGTGCCAGCAGCTTAACGAGTAGCGCCTACGAGCAGTACTTC. This gives the protein CASSLTSSAYEQYF.